This paragraph reports one T cell receptor (beta chain). The assay was immunoSEQ multiplex PCR, and TCRdb's table has in-frame clones only and misses some. The sample yields some 130,000 clones, around 76% seen once. This sample was included in a study of blood T cell repertoires in COVID-19. Sequencing input: peripheral blood. The sequence was obtained from a human donor in a cohort sampled during active COVID-19.

DNA for the CDR3: TGCAGTGCTAGTTCAGGCGTAACAGACACTGAAGCTTTCTTT. Amino acids: CSASSGVTDTEAFF. The J gene is TRBJ1-1, the V gene TRBV20-1; the D is unclear. CDR3 size: 14 residues. V dropped 3 bases and J dropped 3 bases, with 14 bases sitting between them. CDR1 DFQATT and CDR2 SNEGSKA come from the germline V gene (reference sequence).